These T cell receptor beta chains were read from a single sample in a study of blood T cell repertoires in COVID-19. TCRdb keeps only in-frame clones here, not all; method: immunoSEQ multiplex PCR. The sample includes 150,000 to 190,000 clones, around 80% of them seen just once. The sequenced sample consisted of peripheral blood. The receptors here all came from a woman aged 45-65 years with acute or convalescent COVID-19. Both conserved end residues are trimmed from each CDR3. A D gene is named only where the DNA matches it firmly. The size entry is marked missing in some rows and otherwise reads once, few, many or a size class.

>.|.|TRBV7-2
ASSLALQGGETQY
>.|TRBD1|TRBV9
ASSKTTGGVYEQY
>.|TRBD1|TRBV19
ASSRQGGTYNSPLH
>.|.|TRBV3-1/TRBV3-2
ASSGGVTGELF
>.|.|TRBV9
ASSGTVDNYGYT
>.|.|TRBV3-1/TRBV3-2
ASSQARDTEAF
>.|.|TRBV9
ASRRQDSSYGYT
>.|TRBD1|TRBV6-5
ASIRDRGHGEQF
>.|.|TRBV9
ASSVVSGTYGYT
>.|.|TRBV5-1
ASSSAPGLDLNYGYT
>.|.|TRBV19
ASSVKIGTLSRSDQPQH
>.|.|TRBV12-3/TRBV12-4
ASSLWGGQPQH
>.|TRBD1|TRBV29-1
SVAGTGGGTGPYEQY
>.|.|TRBV13
ASSLRGVVDEQF
>.|TRBD1|TRBV30
AWSGGQGAYGYT
>.|TRBD2|TRBV4-3
ASSQAAGLAGLNEQF
>few|TRBD1|TRBV30
AWSVRDSRNSPLH
>.|TRBD2|TRBV6-2/TRBV6-3
ASSLTTSWEREQY
>once|TRBD2|TRBV5-1
ASSLGSGGFDEQF
>.|TRBD1|TRBV7-3
ASSLTQGGSYNEQF
>.|TRBD1|TRBV2
ASSGTGSSYNSPLH
>.|TRBD2|TRBV6-6
ASSYSGGSTDTQY
>few|TRBD1|TRBV29-1
SGQGRHMNTEAF
>once|TRBD1|TRBV28
ASSPPHRGREQF
>.|TRBD2|TRBV7-2
ASSLQPSGSGETQY
>.|TRBD1|TRBV5-3
ARSFTTRGQRESSYEQY
>.|TRBD2|TRBV2
ASSKLRQRENSYNEQF
>few|.|TRBV6-2/TRBV6-3
ASSRGAETQY
>.|.|TRBV7-2
ASSLDRGREQF
>.|.|TRBV29-1
SVELARGDTQY
>once|TRBD1|TRBV6-6
ASSRPGQGNEQF
>once|TRBD1|TRBV7-2
ASSSRGQGWTYEQY
>.|TRBD1|TRBV24-1
ATSRDRDTEAF